Listed below are T cell receptor beta chains from one sample, sequenced in a study of blood T cell repertoires in COVID-19. Generated by immunoSEQ multiplex PCR, the TCRdb table keeps only in-frame clones and is missing some. The sample contains around 95,000 clones, 90% of which appear only once. Sequenced: peripheral blood. These receptor sequences come from a man aged 45-60 years with acute or convalescent COVID-19. CDR3s include the opening cysteine and the closing phenylalanine or tryptophan. A D gene is named only where the DNA matches it firmly. Size is omitted from some rows. Given values are once, few, many or a class for expanded clones.

V gene	D gene	J gene	clone size	CDR3 protein	CDR3 DNA
TRBV6-6	-	TRBJ1-1	-	CASSRGRTEAFF	TGTGCCAGCAGTCGTGGGAGAACTGAAGCTTTCTTT
TRBV6-5	-	TRBJ1-5	-	CASTRGQGNQPQHF	TGTGCCAGCACTAGGGGTCAGGGCAATCAGCCCCAGCATTTT
TRBV24-1	-	TRBJ1-5	-	CATSDSGGSSQPQHF	TGTGCCACCAGTGATTCGGGGGGGTCTAGTCAGCCCCAGCATTTT
TRBV3-1/TRBV3-2	-	TRBJ1-3	-	CASSTSSTAGNTIYF	TGTGCCAGCAGCACCTCCTCGACAGCTGGAAACACCATATATTTT
TRBV2	TRBD1	TRBJ1-5	-	CASSWHRDSDQPQHF	TGTGCCAGCAGTTGGCACAGGGACAGCGATCAGCCCCAGCATTTT
TRBV29-1	TRBD1	TRBJ2-3	-	CSGGQGTDTQYF	TGCAGCGGGGGACAGGGCACAGATACGCAGTATTTT
TRBV11-2	TRBD1	TRBJ1-1	once	CASSPDRVGTTEAFF	TGTGCCAGCAGCCCAGACAGGGTTGGGACCACTGAAGCTTTCTTT
TRBV19	TRBD2	TRBJ2-3	-	CASSYGLAGGVDTQYF	TGTGCCAGTAGTTACGGACTAGCGGGAGGGGTAGATACGCAGTATTTT
TRBV6-6	-	TRBJ2-7	-	CASSYSIGGEQYF	TGTGCCAGCAGTTACTCAATAGGCGGCGAGCAGTACTTC
TRBV10-1	-	TRBJ2-2	-	CATGGHLGTGELFF	TGCGCCACCGGCGGCCACCTGGGCACCGGGGAGCTGTTTTTT
TRBV5-1	TRBD1	TRBJ2-5	-	CASAGQGVSQETQYF	TGCGCCTCCGCCGGACAGGGGGTCAGTCAAGAGACCCAGTACTTC
TRBV10-3	TRBD1	TRBJ2-7	once	CATGQVSSYEQYF	TGTGCCACCGGACAGGTTAGCTCCTACGAGCAGTACTTC
TRBV19	TRBD2	TRBJ2-2	-	CASSPQDRLAGFGGELFF	TGTGCCAGTAGTCCGCAAGACCGACTAGCGGGATTTGGCGGGGAGCTGTTTTTT
TRBV28	TRBD1	TRBJ1-5	-	CASSFGGQGNQPQHF	TGTGCCAGCAGTTTCGGTGGACAGGGCAATCAGCCCCAGCATTTT
TRBV6-5	-	TRBJ1-1	-	CASTAGQAGEAFF	TGTGCCAGCACTGCGGGTCAGGCCGGCGAAGCTTTCTTT
TRBV19	-	TRBJ2-7	-	CASSIGPLRDEQYF	TGTGCCAGTAGTATCGGGCCACTGAGGGACGAGCAGTACTTC
TRBV15	-	TRBJ1-5	-	CATSTLSRGQPQHF	TGTGCCACCAGCACACTATCTAGGGGTCAGCCCCAGCATTTT
TRBV7-8	TRBD2	TRBJ2-1	-	CASSPGLAERNHNEQFF	TGTGCCAGCAGCCCGGGACTAGCGGAGAGAAACCACAATGAGCAGTTCTTC
TRBV21-1	-	TRBJ1-4	-	CASSKKPWAGEKLFF	TGTGCCAGCAGCAAAAAACCGTGGGCCGGTGAAAAACTGTTTTTT
TRBV7-9	-	TRBJ1-1	-	CASSPAGFSRNTEAFF	TGTGCCAGCAGCCCGGCAGGGTTCAGTAGGAACACTGAAGCTTTCTTT
TRBV30	-	TRBJ1-6	-	CAWSDDRSSYNSPLHF	TGTGCCTGGAGTGATGACAGAAGCTCCTATAATTCACCCCTCCACTTT
TRBV2	-	TRBJ2-2	-	CASRTDTGELFF	TGTGCCAGCAGAACTGACACCGGGGAGCTGTTTTTT
TRBV5-4	-	TRBJ2-2	-	CASRSIGAAVNTGELFF	TGTGCCAGCAGATCAATAGGAGCAGCGGTTAACACCGGGGAGCTGTTTTTT
TRBV5-4	TRBD2	TRBJ2-7	once	CASSRGGRDRRFVF	TGTGCCAGCAGCCGGGGGGGAAGGGACCGCCGTTTTGTGTTC
TRBV7-2	TRBD2	TRBJ2-1	-	CASSPGRGGSYNEQFF	TGTGCCAGCAGCCCCGGACGGGGGGGGTCCTACAATGAGCAGTTCTTC
TRBV19	-	TRBJ2-3	-	CASSIGAGSTDTQYF	TGTGCCAGTAGTATAGGGGCAGGGAGCACAGATACGCAGTATTTT
TRBV6-5	-	TRBJ2-7	-	CASRGRGTYEQYF	TGTGCCAGCAGGGGCAGGGGAACCTACGAGCAGTACTTC
TRBV15	TRBD1	TRBJ1-2	-	CATSRGTGSSYGYTF	TGTGCCACCAGCAGAGGGACAGGGTCCTCCTATGGCTACACCTTC
TRBV19	TRBD1	TRBJ2-7	-	CASSLTGTGDHEQYF	TGTGCCAGTAGTCTAACCGGGACAGGGGACCACGAGCAGTACTTC
TRBV30	TRBD1	TRBJ1-3	-	CAWARTGSGNTIYF	TGTGCCTGGGCCCGGACAGGCTCTGGAAACACCATATATTTT
TRBV7-6	-	TRBJ1-5	few	CASSLAGGGYGQPQHF	TGTGCCAGCAGCTTAGCGGGGGGTGGGTATGGTCAGCCCCAGCATTTT
TRBV24-1	TRBD2	TRBJ2-7	few	CATSERGTTREQYF	TGTGCCACCAGTGAACGTGGGACTACACGAGAGCAGTACTTC
TRBV6-2/TRBV6-3	TRBD1	TRBJ1-6	-	CASSDPGTGSSPLHF	TGTGCCAGCAGCGACCCCGGGACAGGGAGTTCACCCCTCCACTTT
TRBV4-1	-	TRBJ1-2	-	CASSQQHGGYGYTF	TGCGCCAGCAGCCAGCAGCACGGGGGCTATGGCTACACCTTC
TRBV7-2	-	TRBJ2-3	-	CASSLVGPPPDTQYF	TGTGCCAGCAGCTTAGTGGGGCCTCCCCCAGATACGCAGTATTTT
TRBV6-5	-	TRBJ2-5	-	CASSSPDTETQYF	TGTGCCAGCAGTTCCCCGGACACGGAGACCCAGTACTTC
TRBV12-5	-	TRBJ1-4	-	CASGLSPGITNEKLFF	TGTGCTAGTGGTTTGAGCCCAGGGATCACTAATGAAAAACTGTTTTTT
TRBV19	-	TRBJ1-2	-	CASSPQAGEYGYTF	TGTGCCAGTAGTCCCCAGGCGGGGGAGTATGGCTACACCTTC
TRBV18	-	TRBJ2-1	once	CASSPLGGTYNEQFF	TGTGCCAGCTCACCCCTGGGGGGAACCTACAATGAGCAGTTCTTC
TRBV30	-	TRBJ1-3	-	CAWVTHLSGNTIYF	TGTGCCTGGGTAACTCACCTCTCTGGAAACACCATATATTTT
TRBV12-3/TRBV12-4	-	TRBJ2-7	-	CASSFGAAYEQYF	TGTGCCAGCAGTTTTGGGGCCGCCTACGAGCAGTACTTC
TRBV11-2	TRBD2	TRBJ2-3	-	CASSRGRLAGQVPDTQYF	TGTGCCAGCAGCCGCGGGAGATTAGCGGGCCAAGTGCCAGATACGCAGTATTTT
TRBV6-5	-	TRBJ1-2	-	CASKRETYGYTF	TGTGCCAGCAAGAGGGAAACATATGGCTACACCTTC
TRBV9	TRBD2	TRBJ2-7	few	CASSATGTRGAEQYF	TGTGCCAGCAGCGCAACCGGGACTAGGGGCGCCGAGCAGTACTTC
TRBV12-3/TRBV12-4	TRBD1	TRBJ1-2	-	CASSPGQPYGYTF	TGTGCCAGCAGCCCGGGACAGCCCTATGGCTACACCTTC
TRBV5-4	-	TRBJ2-5	few	CASSSLQGKIMTQYF	TGTGCCAGCAGCTCGCTTCAGGGGAAAATAATGACCCAGTACTTC
TRBV30	TRBD1	TRBJ1-2	-	CAWNPGTGSYGYTF	TGTGCCTGGAACCCCGGGACAGGGTCCTATGGCTACACCTTC
TRBV3-1/TRBV3-2	TRBD2	TRBJ2-1	-	CASSQGGGSGSSDEQFF	TGTGCCAGCAGCCAAGGGGGGGGTAGCGGGAGTTCGGATGAGCAGTTCTTC
TRBV5-4	-	TRBJ2-2	-	CASSLEAGASNTGELFF	TGTGCCAGCAGCTTGGAGGCGGGGGCCTCCAACACCGGGGAGCTGTTTTTT
TRBV18	TRBD1	TRBJ2-5	-	CASSPVTGRKETQYF	TGTGCCAGCTCACCAGTGACAGGGAGAAAAGAGACCCAGTACTTC
TRBV7-2	-	TRBJ1-1	-	CASCTRVNTEAFF	TGTGCCAGCTGTACCAGGGTGAACACTGAAGCTTTCTTT
TRBV6-6	-	TRBJ2-2	-	CASSYSPTGELFF	TGTGCCAGCAGTTATAGTCCCACCGGGGAGCTGTTTTTT
TRBV6-5	TRBD1	TRBJ1-2	-	CASSYGSGGNYGYTF	TGTGCCAGCAGTTACGGGTCAGGGGGAAACTATGGCTACACCTTC
TRBV5-1	TRBD1	TRBJ1-4	-	CASSPDRVTNEKLFF	TGCGCCAGCAGCCCCGACAGGGTAACTAATGAAAAACTGTTTTTT
TRBV7-6	TRBD1	TRBJ2-7	-	CASSRDSTYEQYF	TGTGCCAGCAGTAGGGACAGTACCTACGAGCAGTACTTC
TRBV9	-	TRBJ2-6	-	CASSAHRVSGANVLTF	TGTGCCAGCAGCGCCCACAGGGTCTCTGGGGCCAACGTCCTGACTTTC
TRBV18	TRBD1	TRBJ2-3	-	CASSLLTTGQGTDTQYF	TGTGCCAGCTCACTACTTACGACAGGGCAGGGCACAGATACGCAGTATTTT
TRBV10-3	TRBD1	TRBJ1-5	few	CAISEGTVSHQPQHF	TGTGCCATCAGTGAAGGGACAGTTTCCCATCAGCCCCAGCATTTT
TRBV24-1	-	TRBJ2-2	-	CATNFDGQTNTGELFF	TGTGCCACCAATTTTGATGGGCAGACGAACACCGGGGAGCTGTTTTTT